This is a list of T cell receptor beta chains from one sample in a study of graft-versus-host responses after intestinal transplantation. Measured with immunoSEQ multiplex PCR; TCRdb has only the in-frame clones, and not every one. The sample has 10,000 to 15,000 clones, about 88% seen once. The starting material was PBMCs, obtained roughly 310 days after intestinal transplant. These receptors were taken from a human patient who received an intestinal transplant, so some T cells may come from the graft donor. The CDR3 runs from the conserved cysteine through the conserved F or W. Each record gives: V gene, J gene, D gene, clone size, CDR3 DNA, CDR3 protein. D genes are given only for firm matches. For some rows the clone size is stated as once, few or many, or as a class when expanded; others skip it.

V gene: TRBV10-3
J gene: TRBJ2-3
D gene: .
clone size: .
CDR3 DNA: TGTGCCATCAGTGAGTCGGCCTGGGGCACAGATACGCAGTATTTT
CDR3 protein: CAISESAWGTDTQYF

V gene: TRBV2
J gene: TRBJ2-4
D gene: TRBD1
clone size: .
CDR3 DNA: TGTGCCAGCAGTGAAATATGGACAGGGCAAAACATTCAGTACTTC
CDR3 protein: CASSEIWTGQNIQYF

V gene: TRBV27
J gene: TRBJ2-3
D gene: TRBD2
clone size: .
CDR3 DNA: TGTGCCAGCAGCCAGACTAGCGGGAGAGGGGCTACGCAGTATTTT
CDR3 protein: CASSQTSGRGATQYF

V gene: TRBV7-7
J gene: TRBJ2-2
D gene: .
clone size: .
CDR3 DNA: TGTGCTAGCAGCCCACTCCTGACCGGGGGGAACACCGGGGAGCTGTTTTTT
CDR3 protein: CASSPLLTGGNTGELFF

V gene: TRBV5-1
J gene: TRBJ1-1
D gene: .
clone size: .
CDR3 DNA: TGCGCCAGCAGCTTTGGACAGCTGAACACTGAAGCTTTCTTT
CDR3 protein: CASSFGQLNTEAFF

V gene: TRBV4-3
J gene: TRBJ1-5
D gene: .
clone size: .
CDR3 DNA: TGCGCCAGCAGCCAAGGGGGAGGGAGGAATCAGCCCCAGCATTTT
CDR3 protein: CASSQGGGRNQPQHF

V gene: TRBV5-5
J gene: TRBJ1-2
D gene: .
clone size: .
CDR3 DNA: TGTGCCAGCAGCTTGGTGGGGACAAGGCAGGACGGCTACACCTTC
CDR3 protein: CASSLVGTRQDGYTF

V gene: TRBV6-5
J gene: TRBJ2-3
D gene: TRBD2
clone size: .
CDR3 DNA: TGTGCCAGCAGTTACTCGTTTGCGGGAGGGTTGGATACGCAGTATTTT
CDR3 protein: CASSYSFAGGLDTQYF

V gene: TRBV7-3
J gene: TRBJ2-7
D gene: .
clone size: once
CDR3 DNA: TGTGCCAGCAGCTTGGGGGCAGGGCCCTACGAGCAGTACTTC
CDR3 protein: CASSLGAGPYEQYF

V gene: TRBV11-1
J gene: TRBJ2-1
D gene: TRBD1
clone size: .
CDR3 DNA: TGTGCCAGCAGCCCCGGGACAGAAGACTACAATGAGCAGTTCTTC
CDR3 protein: CASSPGTEDYNEQFF

V gene: TRBV6-1
J gene: TRBJ2-7
D gene: TRBD1
clone size: .
CDR3 DNA: TGTGCCAGCAGTGTGGGACAGGTCTCCTACGAGCAGTACTTC
CDR3 protein: CASSVGQVSYEQYF

V gene: TRBV6-6
J gene: TRBJ2-7
D gene: .
clone size: .
CDR3 DNA: TGTGCCAGCAGACCACGACAGCTTACATTCCACGAGCAGTACTTC
CDR3 protein: CASRPRQLTFHEQYF

V gene: TRBV7-2
J gene: TRBJ1-1
D gene: TRBD1
clone size: few
CDR3 DNA: TGTGCCAGCAGCCGTATACGGACAGGAAGAGCTTTCTTT
CDR3 protein: CASSRIRTGRAFF

V gene: TRBV5-1
J gene: TRBJ2-2
D gene: .
clone size: .
CDR3 DNA: TGCGCCAGCAGCCCCGACACCGGGGAGCTGTTTTTT
CDR3 protein: CASSPDTGELFF

V gene: TRBV7-2
J gene: TRBJ1-5
D gene: .
clone size: .
CDR3 DNA: TGTGCCAGCAGCTTTCCGAATCAGCCCCAGCATTTT
CDR3 protein: CASSFPNQPQHF

V gene: TRBV27
J gene: TRBJ2-7
D gene: .
clone size: .
CDR3 DNA: TGTGCCAGCAGTCCTACTGGCCTGGACGGTTCCTACGAGCAGTACTTC
CDR3 protein: CASSPTGLDGSYEQYF

V gene: TRBV4-1
J gene: TRBJ2-4
D gene: TRBD2
clone size: .
CDR3 DNA: TGCGCCAGCAGCTTTGTAGCGGGAGGAGGAGACATTCAGTACTTC
CDR3 protein: CASSFVAGGGDIQYF

V gene: TRBV9
J gene: TRBJ2-2
D gene: TRBD1
clone size: .
CDR3 DNA: TGTGCCAGCAGCGTTTGGGGACAGGGGAACACCGGGGAGCTGTTTTTT
CDR3 protein: CASSVWGQGNTGELFF

V gene: TRBV5-1
J gene: TRBJ2-3
D gene: TRBD1
clone size: .
CDR3 DNA: TGCGCCAGTACCCTCATACAGGGGCTTACAGATACGCAGTATTTT
CDR3 protein: CASTLIQGLTDTQYF

V gene: TRBV7-9
J gene: TRBJ2-3
D gene: TRBD2
clone size: .
CDR3 DNA: TGTGCCAGCAGCTTAAACCCCCGACTAGCGGGTTCGGATACGCAGTATTTT
CDR3 protein: CASSLNPRLAGSDTQYF

V gene: TRBV29-1
J gene: TRBJ1-3
D gene: .
clone size: few
CDR3 DNA: TGCAGCGTTGGGGCCCCCGGGACGGCCGGAAACACCATATATTTT
CDR3 protein: CSVGAPGTAGNTIYF

V gene: TRBV9
J gene: TRBJ2-5
D gene: TRBD1
clone size: .
CDR3 DNA: TGTGCCAGCAGCGTAGCCGGGACAGGGCGACGGGGGCTCCAAGAGACCCAGTACTTC
CDR3 protein: CASSVAGTGRRGLQETQYF

V gene: TRBV11-2
J gene: TRBJ1-2
D gene: .
clone size: .
CDR3 DNA: TGTGCCAGCAGCGACCCGAGGTCGACTAACTATGGCTACACCTTC
CDR3 protein: CASSDPRSTNYGYTF

V gene: TRBV30
J gene: TRBJ1-4
D gene: TRBD1
clone size: .
CDR3 DNA: TGTGCCTGGGGAGTGGGGGACAGTTCTAATGAAAAACTGTTTTTT
CDR3 protein: CAWGVGDSSNEKLFF

V gene: TRBV27
J gene: TRBJ2-7
D gene: .
clone size: .
CDR3 DNA: TGTGCCAGCAGCCCCGTATCGGGGGTCTACGAGCAGTACTTC
CDR3 protein: CASSPVSGVYEQYF

V gene: TRBV9
J gene: TRBJ1-1
D gene: .
clone size: .
CDR3 DNA: TGTGCCAGCAGCGTAGAGCCCAGGGGCACTGAAGCTTTCTTT
CDR3 protein: CASSVEPRGTEAFF

V gene: TRBV7-9
J gene: TRBJ2-7
D gene: TRBD1
clone size: few
CDR3 DNA: TGTGCCAGCAGTTTGCCGGGACAGGGCCACGAGCAGTACTTC
CDR3 protein: CASSLPGQGHEQYF

V gene: TRBV19
J gene: TRBJ2-3
D gene: TRBD2
clone size: .
CDR3 DNA: TGTGCCAGTAGTCTCCAAGGCGTAGCGGGAGGTCCTAGCACAGATACGCAGTATTTT
CDR3 protein: CASSLQGVAGGPSTDTQYF

V gene: TRBV25-1
J gene: TRBJ1-2
D gene: TRBD1
clone size: .
CDR3 DNA: TGTGCCGGGGAGGGGGCGGATGGCTACACCTTC
CDR3 protein: CAGEGADGYTF

V gene: TRBV7-9
J gene: TRBJ1-2
D gene: .
clone size: .
CDR3 DNA: TGTGCCAGCAGCTTAGGACCTGGACAGTCCTATGGCTACACCTTC
CDR3 protein: CASSLGPGQSYGYTF

V gene: TRBV28
J gene: TRBJ2-7
D gene: TRBD2
clone size: .
CDR3 DNA: TGTGCCAGCAGCCCCCTTAGCGGGAGAGTCAACGAGCAGTACTTC
CDR3 protein: CASSPLSGRVNEQYF

V gene: TRBV4-1
J gene: TRBJ1-5
D gene: TRBD1
clone size: few
CDR3 DNA: TGCGCCAGCAGCTACGACAGGGGCAATCAGCCCCAGCATTTT
CDR3 protein: CASSYDRGNQPQHF

V gene: TRBV19
J gene: TRBJ2-6
D gene: .
clone size: once
CDR3 DNA: TGTGCCAGTAGTATCCCTTACTCTGGGGCCAACGTCCTGACTTTC
CDR3 protein: CASSIPYSGANVLTF